This T cell receptor (beta chain) was retrieved from a study of blood T cells in healthy people across ages. Overall study results and limits: Aged donors had fewer naive CD4+ cells and lower diversity than long-lived donors.

A second PCR of 7 to 11 cycles used a sample-barcoded 5' primer and a J-beta primer mix. TCRdb processed the 5' RACE reads anew with MiXCR; each CDR3 protein has one entry. Counted here are about 1.5 million distinct CDR3 sequences, 35% to 45% occurring once; the ten biggest clones make up more than 4%. The germline V gene has CDR1 SGHVS and CDR2 FNYEAQ. V lost 5 bases, J lost 6 bases, and 20 bases lay in between. The CDR3 sequence is 15 residues long. The donors, aged about 6 to 95, were healthy Caucasians from Russia. As concerns this clonotype: Its antigen is as yet unknown.

The genes are TRBV7-6 and TRBJ2-7; D is tentatively TRBD1 or TRBD2 (5 bases each). Sequencing input: blood. The TCR sequence derives from a woman under 30 in good health. In DNA form, the CDR3 reads TGTGCCAGCAGCCCAGGCCCGGGGCCTCTCGGCGAGCAGTACTTC. This gives the protein CASSPGPGPLGEQYF. Looking up the rest from reference TRBV7-6 and TRBJ2-7 gives the full variable domain: GAGVSQSPRYKVTKRGQDVALRCDPISGHVSLYWYRQALGQGPEFLTYFNYEAQQDKSGLPNDRFSAERPEGSISTLTIQRTEQRDSAMYRCASSPGPGPLGEQYFGPGTRLTVT.